Below are 27 T cell receptor beta chains sequenced from a single sample in a study of blood T cells in healthy people across ages. Combining a sample-barcoded 5' primer with a J-beta primer mix, a second PCR ran for 7 to 11 cycles. A single record per CDR3 protein comes from TCRdb applying MiXCR to the 5' RACE reads. The table has hundreds of thousands of distinct CDR3 sequences, 58% seen once. Sample: blood. Receptors originate from a man younger than 40 in good health.

This rearrangement joins TRBV25-1 to TRBJ1-2; D is unresolved. The CDR3 consists of 12 residues. The germline gives CDR1 MGHDK, CDR2 SYGVNS. The ends were cut back, 6 bases at V and 6 bases at J, with 11 bases in the middle. The CDR3 bases are TGTGCCAGCAGGACGTCATGGAATGGCTACACCTTC. Protein: CASRTSWNGYTF.

CDR3 sequence (DNA): TGCAGTGCTTCGAATTACAGGGGGTTGAAGACCCAGTACTTC. It specifies CSASNYRGLKTQYF. The genes are TRBV20-1 and TRBJ2-5; 8 bases fit TRBD1. The CDR3 runs to 14 residues. Germline CDR1 and CDR2: DFQATT and SNEGSKA (reference sequence). V shed 5 bases, J shed 6 bases, and the junction held 11 bases outside the gene matches.

The DNA for the CDR3 is TGTGCCGTTGACAGGGGCCGGGGGGACATTCAGTACTTC. Protein sequence: CAVDRGRGDIQYF. The chain is built from TRBV6-2 or TRBV6-3 and TRBJ2-4, with D tentatively TRBD1 (8 bases). The CDR3 has 13 residues. Trimming stripped 11 bases from V and 8 bases from J, with 19 bases between. Germline V gene data show CDR1 as MNHEY and CDR2 as SVGEGT.

The chain links TRBV7-9 to TRBJ2-2, with D perhaps TRBD1 (5 bases). This CDR3 is built from 13 residues. V dropped 3 bases and J dropped 7 bases, with 9 bases sitting between them. The germline V gene has CDR1 SEHNR and CDR2 FQNEAQ (reference sequence). The CDR3, as DNA: TGTGCCAGCAGCTTTACCCAGGGCGGGGAGCTGTTTTTT. It encodes CASSFTQGGELFF. The full variable domain, with the rest looked up from reference TRBV7-9 and TRBJ2-2, is DTGVSQNPRHKITKRGQNVTFRCDPISEHNRLYWYRQTLGQGPEFLTYFQNEAQLEKSRLLSDRFSAERPKGSFSTLEIQRTEQGDSAMYLCASSFTQGGELFFGEGSRLTVL.

The chain is built from TRBV7-3 and TRBJ2-1; D unclear. CDR1 and CDR2 (germline): SGHTA, FQGTGA. CDR3 length equals 13 residues. Trimming removed 4 bases at V and 4 bases at J, with 8 bases between. The CDR3 spells CASSSGFYNEQFF. The CDR3 DNA reads TGTGCCAGCAGCTCTGGCTTTTACAATGAGCAGTTCTTC. The variable domain in full, with the rest retrieved from reference TRBV7-3 and TRBJ2-1, is GAGVSQTPSNKVTEKGKYVELRCDPISGHTALYWYRQSLGQGPEFLIYFQGTGAADDSGLPNDRFFAVRPEGSVSTLKIQRTERGDSAVYLCASSSGFYNEQFFGPGTRLTVL.

For this clonotype: Sequence at one end of the junction differs from germline and may be a read error. The V call is TRBV3-1, the J call TRBJ2-5; D is unresolved. Looked up from germline, CDR1 is LGHDT and CDR2 is YNNKEL (reference sequence). The CDR3 is 15 amino acids. Here the CDR3 reads CANSRNLGSQETQYF. The CDR3 DNA sequence: TGTGCCAACAGCCGCAACCTAGGATCCCAAGAGACCCAGTACTTC.

The V and J genes are TRBV11-1 and TRBJ2-7, with D unclear. The CDR3 contains 17 residues. The V gene lost 5 bases and the J gene lost 1 base, with 21 bases spanning the gap. Germline CDR1 and CDR2: SGHAT and FQDESV (reference sequence). In DNA form, the CDR3 reads TGTGCCAGCAGCCCGGGTCCGGAACTACCACCTTCCTACGAGCAGTACTTC. Translated, it gives CASSPGPELPPSYEQYF.

This clonotype has only a few counts. The chain is built from TRBV7-2 and TRBJ2-1; tentative D call: TRBD2 (5 bases). Trimming removed 2 bases from V and 5 bases from J, with 16 bases in between. Germline assignment: CDR1 SGHTA and CDR2 FQGNSA. The length of the CDR3 is 16 residues. CDR3 residues: CASSLSGRGIDNEQFF. The CDR3 coding sequence is TGTGCCAGCAGCTTAAGTGGCCGGGGAATCGACAATGAGCAGTTCTTC.

This chain uses TRBV7-9 with TRBJ2-7; possible D gene TRBD1, 5 bases. Germline lookup yields CDR1 SEHNR and CDR2 FQNEAQ (reference sequence). CDR3 length: 18 amino acids. Trimming removed 5 bases at V and 7 bases at J, with 30 bases between. Written as DNA, the CDR3 is TGTGCCAGCAGCCTTCACTACTCAGGTCAGGGCGAGCGAGAAGAGCAGTACTTC. It translates to CASSLHYSGQGEREEQYF.

The chain is built from TRBV6-2 or TRBV6-3 and TRBJ2-5, with 13 bases lining up with TRBD2. The end of the DNA is better explained by TRBJ2-7, so the J call may be wrong. This CDR3 is 16 amino acids long. Germline CDR1 is MNHEY and CDR2 is SVGEGT. DNA of the CDR3: TGTGCCAGCAGGGACCCGGGACTAGCGGGAAATCCCGAGCAGTACTTC. It encodes CASRDPGLAGNPEQYF.

The chain combines TRBV7-8 with TRBJ2-7; D uncertain. Between the trimmed V and J ends, which lost 5 bases and 2 bases, there was a span of 13 bases. The CDR3 sequence is 14 residues long. Looked up from germline, CDR1 is SGHVS and CDR2 is FQNEAQ. The CDR3 is CASSPRGVTYEQYF. CDR3 bases: TGTGCCAGCAGCCCTCGTGGGGTTACCTACGAGCAGTACTTC.

The V call is TRBV7-2, the J call TRBJ2-4, with D maybe TRBD2 (5 bases). From germline, CDR1 is SGHTA and CDR2 FQGNSA. Trimming stripped 1 base from V and 0 bases from J, with 13 bases between. This CDR3 has 17 residues. CDR3: CASSLEGVAVAKNIQYF. In DNA form, the CDR3 reads TGTGCCAGCAGCTTAGAGGGAGTCGCTGTAGCCAAAAACATTCAGTACTTC.

The genes are TRBV5-6 and TRBJ2-3; perhaps TRBD2 as D (6 bases). This CDR3 spans 15 amino acids. Trimming removed 4 bases at V and 6 bases at J, with 18 bases between. Germline-derived CDR1 and CDR2 are SGHDT and YYEEEE. CDR3 residues: CASSIQRAGFDTQYF. Here the CDR3 DNA reads TGTGCCAGCAGCATCCAGCGGGCCGGTTTCGATACGCAGTATTTT.

The J gene is TRBJ1-1, the V gene TRBV6-1, with D unresolved. The CDR3 sequence is 18 residues long. CDR1 and CDR2 from the germline V gene are MNHNS and SASEGT. The V end was cut by 6 bases, the J end by 0 bases, with 23 bases between. CDR3 DNA sequence: TGTGCCAGCAGCGAAAGTAGGCGGGGAGCGACCATGAACACTGAAGCTTTCTTT. It codes for CASSESRRGATMNTEAFF.

This chain uses TRBV21-1 with TRBJ1-5. TRBV21-1 is a pseudogene locus. The CDR3 is 14 residues long. CDR3 amino acids: CASSKALRNQPQHF. The CDR3 DNA sequence: TGTGCCAGCAGCAAAGCGCTGAGGAATCAGCCCCAGCATTTT.

The rearrangement uses TRBV3-1 and TRBJ2-4, with D hard to call. The ends were cut back, 1 base at V and 7 bases at J, with 11 bases in the middle. The germline CDR1 and CDR2 sequences are LGHDT and YNNKEL (reference sequence). CDR3 length: 14 residues. The CDR3: CASSQADGRNIQYF. In DNA, the CDR3 is TGTGCCAGCAGCCAAGCCGACGGTCGGAACATTCAGTACTTC.

The CDR3 sequence is CSVVREDEQFF. DNA for the CDR3: TGCAGCGTTGTCCGCGAGGATGAGCAGTTCTTC. The chain has TRBV29-1 and TRBJ2-1, with D unresolved. The CDR3 is 11 residues long. Germline values: CDR1 SQVTM, CDR2 ANQGSEA. The germline V and J ends were trimmed by 4 bases and 8 bases, with 9 bases remaining between them.

This chain links TRBV29-1 with TRBJ2-6; the D gene is possibly TRBD2 (6 bases). The ends were cut back, 5 bases at V and 0 bases at J, with 14 bases in the middle. CDR3 length equals 16 residues. The germline V gene encodes CDR1 SQVTM and CDR2 ANQGSEA. The CDR3 bases are TGCAGCGTTATCGGCGGGGCCAGCTCTGGGGCCAACGTCCTGACTTTC. Protein product: CSVIGGASSGANVLTF.

The CDR3 region is CASSPWEAQYF. As DNA, the CDR3 is TGTGCCAGCAGCCCCTGGGAGGCCCAGTACTTC. The chain has TRBV5-8 and TRBJ2-7, with D possibly matching TRBD2 (6 bases). Trimming took 4 bases from V and 10 from J, leaving 12 bases between them. Germline values: CDR1 SGHTS, CDR2 YDEGEE. CDR3 size: 11 residues.

This sequence joins TRBV10-3 and TRBJ2-5, with TRBD2 as a possible D gene (5 bases). The V and J ends lost 6 bases and 11 bases respectively, with 19 bases between them. The CDR3 runs to 13 residues. Germline CDR1 ENHRY, CDR2 SYGVKD. CDR3 nucleotide sequence: TGTGCCATCAGGCCCTTGACGGGAAATGAGCAGTACTTC. It translates to CAIRPLTGNEQYF.

This clonotype was counted a few times. The V call is TRBV4-2, the J call TRBJ2-5; D uncertain. Germline-derived CDR1 and CDR2 are LGHNA and YNFKEQ. The CDR3 contains 14 residues. Trimming stripped 0 bases from V and 4 bases from J, with 9 bases between. CDR3 in amino acids: CASSQDVVLETQYF. DNA for the CDR3: TGTGCCAGCAGCCAAGATGTGGTCCTAGAGACCCAGTACTTC.

J is TRBJ1-6 and V is TRBV20-1, with D perhaps matching TRBD1 (5 bases). This CDR3 has 13 amino acids. The germline V gene encodes CDR1 DFQATT and CDR2 SNEGSKA (reference sequence). The ends were cut back, 5 bases at V and 8 bases at J, with 13 bases in the middle. The CDR3 region is CSAPGTDHSPLHF. The CDR3 DNA is TGCAGTGCTCCCGGGACGGACCATTCACCCCTCCACTTT.

V usage is TRBV5-1 and J usage is TRBJ2-4, with TRBD1 as a possible D gene (5 bases). The better agreement between TRBJ2-7 and the DNA end casts doubt on the J call. Germline CDR1 SGHRS, CDR2 YFSETQ. CDR3 length: 14 amino acids. CDR3 DNA: TGCGCCAGCAGCCCGGTGGGGCAGACCTACGAGCAGTACTTC. As protein: CASSPVGQTYEQYF.

The rearrangement uses TRBV13 and TRBJ1-4, with D uncertain. Germline lookup yields CDR1 PRHDT and CDR2 FYEKMQ (reference sequence). Trimming cost V 4 bases and J 7 bases, with 7 bases left between them. The CDR3 has 12 residues. CDR3 sequence reads: CASSSVGEKLFF. The CDR3 coding sequence is TGTGCCAGCAGCTCCGTGGGTGAAAAACTGTTTTTT.

The CDR3 spells CATTIRLSTEAYEQYF. The CDR3 region has the DNA TGTGCCACCACCATACGACTCTCGACAGAGGCCTACGAGCAGTACTTC. V is TRBV24-1 and J is TRBJ2-7; a weak D match, TRBD1 (5 bases). This CDR3 contains 16 residues. The germline gives CDR1 KGHDR, CDR2 SFDVKD. Between the trimmed V and J ends, which lost 8 bases and 2 bases, there was a span of 21 bases.

This clonotype was observed a few times. The CDR3 loop is CSARDYGSLSYEQYF. For the CDR3, the DNA is TGCAGTGCTAGAGATTATGGGAGTCTCTCCTACGAGCAGTACTTC. The J gene is TRBJ2-7, the V gene TRBV20-1, with D maybe TRBD2 (5 bases). The germline V and J ends were trimmed by 0 bases and 0 bases, with 12 bases remaining between them. The CDR3 runs 15 residues. Germline assignment: CDR1 DFQATT and CDR2 SNEGSKA (reference sequence).

The chain employs TRBV7-9 and TRBJ1-1, with D hard to call. The germline gives CDR1 SEHNR, CDR2 FQNEAQ (reference sequence). The V gene lost 1 base and the J gene lost 4 bases, with 13 bases spanning the gap. The CDR3 runs 15 residues. The chain's CDR3 is CASSLEQSRSTEAFF. The CDR3 bases are TGTGCCAGCAGCTTAGAACAGTCCCGATCCACTGAAGCTTTCTTT.